The rows below give T cell receptor delta chains drawn from one sample of a study of γδ T cells in repeated Plasmodium falciparum infection. TCRdb ran CATT on the multiplex PCR reads. The table includes 85,000 to 95,000 delta-chain clones, 1.4% detected once. Input material: gamma-delta T cells from blood. These receptors all stem from a pool of human donors (malaria-infected and uninfected, not separated). Both conserved end residues are part of each CDR3.

J gene: TRDJ1
V gene: TRDV3
CDR3 protein: CAFTRRAALVNKLIF

J gene: TRDJ1
V gene: TRDV1
CDR3 protein: CALGEVFRLWGTNADKLIF

J gene: TRDJ3
V gene: TRDV2
CDR3 protein: CACDTLGDFSWDTRQMFF

J gene: TRDJ1
V gene: TRDV1
CDR3 protein: CALGEPLPGIHRLLSDKLIF

J gene: TRDJ1
V gene: TRDV1
CDR3 protein: CALGDLLGPPRDKLIF

J gene: TRDJ1
V gene: TRDV1
CDR3 protein: CALGAHTSFLQVLGLNTDKLIF

J gene: TRDJ1
V gene: TRDV2
CDR3 protein: CACDTLLGDTALPDKLIF

J gene: TRDJ1
V gene: TRDV1
CDR3 protein: CALGVLTRAYLSPEAYTDKLIF

J gene: TRDJ1
V gene: TRDV1
CDR3 protein: CALGPLVKAVGGHDKLIF

J gene: TRDJ1
V gene: TRDV2
CDR3 protein: CACDTPFLGDTPTDKLIF

J gene: TRDJ1
V gene: TRDV1
CDR3 protein: CASALAHTWGIDKLIF

J gene: TRDJ2
V gene: TRDV1
CDR3 protein: CALGVPIRLRSLTAQLFF

J gene: TRDJ1
V gene: TRDV1
CDR3 protein: CALGEPAATEVGYAGDTDKLIF

J gene: TRDJ1
V gene: TRDV1
CDR3 protein: CALGELPFAPITGGSYYTDKLIF

J gene: TRDJ1
V gene: TRDV1
CDR3 protein: CALGRGYGFYTDKLIF

J gene: TRDJ1
V gene: TRDV2
CDR3 protein: CACDTGGRGIIVADKLIF

J gene: TRDJ1
V gene: TRDV2
CDR3 protein: CACDTLGDIADKLIF

J gene: TRDJ1
V gene: TRDV2
CDR3 protein: CACDTVKGTSRISYTDKLIF

J gene: TRDJ1
V gene: TRDV1
CDR3 protein: CALAHDGFLWGTTGPPYTDKLIF

J gene: TRDJ1
V gene: TRDV3
CDR3 protein: CAFKPPPTAGPTDKLIF

J gene: TRDJ1
V gene: TRDV2
CDR3 protein: CACDPIRTDKLIF

J gene: TRDJ2
V gene: TRDV2
CDR3 protein: CACDTVGDTLTAQLFF

J gene: TRDJ1
V gene: TRDV1
CDR3 protein: CALGEPIRSDNLIF

J gene: TRDJ2
V gene: TRDV1
CDR3 protein: CALASWGIRVTAQLFF

J gene: TRDJ1
V gene: TRDV1
CDR3 protein: CALGERPYGGYAVRLIF

J gene: TRDJ1
V gene: TRDV1
CDR3 protein: CALGARVSYRGGVGKLIF

J gene: TRDJ1
V gene: TRDV3
CDR3 protein: CASGLPSTGGYWYTDKLIF

J gene: TRDJ1
V gene: TRDV2
CDR3 protein: CAGVARGSTDKLIF

J gene: TRDJ1
V gene: TRDV1
CDR3 protein: CALGAPLLKDTDKLIF

J gene: TRDJ1
V gene: TRDV1
CDR3 protein: CALGRGASFFPLLGGTGTDKLIF

J gene: TRDJ1
V gene: TRDV1
CDR3 protein: CALGDPLGGYVDKLIF

J gene: TRDJ2
V gene: TRDV1
CDR3 protein: CALGERPAYTLGETAQLFF

J gene: TRDJ1
V gene: TRDV2
CDR3 protein: CACDTWNTDKLIF

J gene: TRDJ1
V gene: TRDV2
CDR3 protein: CACDTLTGGLYTDKLIF

J gene: TRDJ1
V gene: TRDV1
CDR3 protein: CALGEQTGPAFHSLGILRAVSASPKLIF

J gene: TRDJ1
V gene: TRDV2
CDR3 protein: CACDTITTRGQIPYTDKLIF

J gene: TRDJ1
V gene: TRDV1
CDR3 protein: CALGEQNWGIGTDKLIF

J gene: TRDJ1
V gene: TRDV1
CDR3 protein: CALGESPLPHDTRGTDKLIF

J gene: TRDJ1
V gene: TRDV1
CDR3 protein: CALVELPGVHTDKLIF

J gene: TRDJ1
V gene: TRDV2
CDR3 protein: CACDPLLGDTRNPVVDKLIF

J gene: TRDJ1
V gene: TRDV2
CDR3 protein: CACDRLGDLKLIF

J gene: TRDJ1
V gene: TRDV1
CDR3 protein: CALGEPFPSLGDTQSTSYTDKLIF

J gene: TRDJ1
V gene: TRDV3
CDR3 protein: CAFTGGRGDKLIF

J gene: TRDJ1
V gene: TRDV1
CDR3 protein: CALGEPQLPSRLIRRGTDKLIF

J gene: TRDJ1
V gene: TRDV1
CDR3 protein: CALGDRKNQRLGDWYTDKLIF